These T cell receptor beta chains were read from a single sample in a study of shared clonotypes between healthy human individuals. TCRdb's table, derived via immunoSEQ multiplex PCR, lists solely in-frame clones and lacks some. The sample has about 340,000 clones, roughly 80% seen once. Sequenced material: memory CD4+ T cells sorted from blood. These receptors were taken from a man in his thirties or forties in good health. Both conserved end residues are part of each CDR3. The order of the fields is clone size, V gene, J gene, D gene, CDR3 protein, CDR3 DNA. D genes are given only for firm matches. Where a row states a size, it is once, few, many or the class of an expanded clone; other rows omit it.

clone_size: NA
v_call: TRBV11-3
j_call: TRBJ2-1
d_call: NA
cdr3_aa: CASSLDRMREQFF
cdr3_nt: TGTGCCAGCAGCTTAGATCGTATGAGGGAGCAGTTCTTC

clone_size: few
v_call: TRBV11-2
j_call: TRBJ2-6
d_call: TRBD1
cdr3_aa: CASSSDRDRVPGANVLTF
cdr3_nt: TGTGCCAGCAGCTCTGACCGGGACAGGGTACCTGGGGCCAACGTCCTGACTTTC

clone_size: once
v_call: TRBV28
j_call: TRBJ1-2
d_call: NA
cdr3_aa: CASSLGTAYGYTF
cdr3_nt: TGTGCCAGCAGTTTAGGGACGGCCTATGGCTACACCTTC

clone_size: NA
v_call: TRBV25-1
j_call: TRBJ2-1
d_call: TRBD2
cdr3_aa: CASSALAGLNEQFF
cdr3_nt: TGTGCCAGCAGTGCACTAGCGGGGCTAAATGAGCAGTTCTTC

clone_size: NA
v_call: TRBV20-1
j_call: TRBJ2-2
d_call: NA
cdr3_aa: CSAPTGRELFF
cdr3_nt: TGCAGTGCCCCTACAGGGAGGGAGCTGTTTTTT

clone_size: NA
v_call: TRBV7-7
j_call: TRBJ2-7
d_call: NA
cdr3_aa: CASSSADDREQYF
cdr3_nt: TGTGCCAGCAGCTCGGCGGACGATCGCGAGCAGTACTTC

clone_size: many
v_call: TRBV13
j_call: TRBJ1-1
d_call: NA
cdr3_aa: CASSLGLRKGTEAFF
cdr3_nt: TGTGCCAGCAGCTTAGGCCTAAGGAAGGGGACTGAAGCTTTCTTT

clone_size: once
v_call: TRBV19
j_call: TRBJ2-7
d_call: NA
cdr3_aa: CASSIEHEQYF
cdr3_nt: TGTGCCAGTAGTATAGAACACGAGCAGTACTTC

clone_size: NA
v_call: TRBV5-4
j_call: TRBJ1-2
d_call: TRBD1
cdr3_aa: CASSFVGRGLEGYTF
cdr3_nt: TGTGCCAGCAGCTTCGTTGGCAGGGGGCTAGAAGGCTACACCTTC

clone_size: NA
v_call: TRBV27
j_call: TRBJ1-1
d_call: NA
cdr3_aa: CATYNNPAGQYPNRAFF
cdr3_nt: TGTGCCACCTATAATAATCCCGCCGGACAGTACCCGAATCGAGCTTTCTTT

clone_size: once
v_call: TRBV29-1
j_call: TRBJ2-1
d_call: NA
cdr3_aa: CSVEDDRDKYYNEQFF
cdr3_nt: TGCAGCGTTGAAGATGATAGGGATAAATACTACAATGAGCAGTTCTTC

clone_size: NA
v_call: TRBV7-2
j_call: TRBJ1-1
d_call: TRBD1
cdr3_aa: CASSRDRVMNTEAFF
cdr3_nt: TGTGCCAGCAGCAGGGACAGAGTCATGAACACTGAAGCTTTCTTT

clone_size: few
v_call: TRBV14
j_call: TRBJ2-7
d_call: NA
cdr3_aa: CASSFTPLYEQYF
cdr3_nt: TGTGCCAGCAGCTTCACGCCACTCTACGAGCAGTACTTC

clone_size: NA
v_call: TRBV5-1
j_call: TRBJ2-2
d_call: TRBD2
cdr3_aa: CASSLVIAGGGGELFF
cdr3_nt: TGCGCCAGCAGCTTGGTGATAGCGGGAGGTGGCGGGGAGCTGTTTTTT

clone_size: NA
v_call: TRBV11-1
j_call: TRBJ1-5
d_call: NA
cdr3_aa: CASSLGSGNQPQHF
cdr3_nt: TGTGCCAGCAGCCTGGGATCGGGTAATCAGCCCCAGCATTTT

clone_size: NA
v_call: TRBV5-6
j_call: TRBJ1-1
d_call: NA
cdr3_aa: CASCYVTGTEAFF
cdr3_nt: TGTGCCAGCTGCTATGTAACAGGCACTGAAGCTTTCTTT

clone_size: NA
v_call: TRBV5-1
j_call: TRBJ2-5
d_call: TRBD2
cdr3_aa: CASSSTSGQETQYF
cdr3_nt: TGCGCCAGCAGCTCGACTAGCGGCCAAGAGACCCAGTACTTC

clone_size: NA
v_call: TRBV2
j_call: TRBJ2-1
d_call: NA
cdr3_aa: CASLWQGPSNEQFF
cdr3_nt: TGTGCCAGCTTGTGGCAGGGACCAAGCAATGAGCAGTTCTTC

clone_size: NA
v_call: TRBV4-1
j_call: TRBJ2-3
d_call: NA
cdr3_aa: CASSQEGRDSDTQYF
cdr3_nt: TGCGCCAGCAGCCAAGAAGGTCGGGATTCAGATACGCAGTATTTT

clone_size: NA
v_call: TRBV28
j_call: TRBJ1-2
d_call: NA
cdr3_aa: CASTLLRPDRADYGYTF
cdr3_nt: TGTGCCAGCACCCTACTACGACCCGACAGAGCTGACTATGGCTACACCTTC

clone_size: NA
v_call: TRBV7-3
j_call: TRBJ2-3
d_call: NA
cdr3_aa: CASSLKGYTDTQYF
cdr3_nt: TGTGCCAGCAGCTTAAAAGGATACACAGATACGCAGTATTTT

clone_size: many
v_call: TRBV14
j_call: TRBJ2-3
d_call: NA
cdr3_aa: CASSQETSDTQYF
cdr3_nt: TGTGCCAGCAGCCAAGAGACCTCAGATACGCAGTATTTT

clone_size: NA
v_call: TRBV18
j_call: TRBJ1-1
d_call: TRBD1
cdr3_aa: CASSPTTGQANTEAFF
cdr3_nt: TGTGCCAGCTCACCGACTACGGGACAGGCGAACACTGAAGCTTTCTTT

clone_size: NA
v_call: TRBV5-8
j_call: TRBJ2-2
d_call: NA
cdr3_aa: CASSFGGAPNTGELFF
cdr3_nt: TGTGCCAGCAGCTTCGGCGGGGCCCCGAACACCGGGGAGCTGTTTTTT

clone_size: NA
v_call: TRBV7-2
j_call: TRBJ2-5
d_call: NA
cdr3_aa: CASSFTSWPVEETQYF
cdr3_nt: TGTGCCAGCAGCTTTACGAGTTGGCCGGTCGAAGAGACCCAGTACTTC

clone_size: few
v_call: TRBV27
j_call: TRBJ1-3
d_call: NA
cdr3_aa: CASSFNWGANTIYF
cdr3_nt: TGTGCCAGCAGTTTTAACTGGGGCGCAAACACCATATATTTT

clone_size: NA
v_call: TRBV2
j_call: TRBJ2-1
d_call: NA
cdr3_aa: CASSVQESSYNEQFF
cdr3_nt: TGTGCCAGCAGCGTTCAGGAGAGCTCCTACAATGAGCAGTTCTTC

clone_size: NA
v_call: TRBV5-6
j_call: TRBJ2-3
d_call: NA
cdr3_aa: CASSYLGTGPNTQYF
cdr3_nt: TGTGCCAGCAGCTATCTCGGGACTGGACCCAATACGCAGTATTTT

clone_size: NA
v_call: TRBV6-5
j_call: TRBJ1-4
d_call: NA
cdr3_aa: CASSLRGEKLFF
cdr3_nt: TGTGCCAGCAGTCTCAGGGGTGAAAAACTGTTTTTT

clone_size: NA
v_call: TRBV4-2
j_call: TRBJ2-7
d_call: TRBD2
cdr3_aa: CASSQEGSGSEEQYF
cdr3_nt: TGTGCCAGCAGCCAAGAGGGTAGCGGGAGTGAAGAGCAGTACTTC

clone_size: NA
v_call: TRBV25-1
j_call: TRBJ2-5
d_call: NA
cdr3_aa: CASSGNRDTPQETQYF
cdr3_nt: TGTGCCAGCAGTGGAAACCGGGACACCCCTCAAGAGACCCAGTACTTC

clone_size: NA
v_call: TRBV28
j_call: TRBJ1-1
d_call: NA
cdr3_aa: CASRTGMWDTEAFF
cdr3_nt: TGTGCCAGCAGAACAGGGATGTGGGACACTGAAGCTTTCTTT

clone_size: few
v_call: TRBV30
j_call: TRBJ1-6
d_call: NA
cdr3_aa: CAFNTWAESSPLHF
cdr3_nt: TGTGCCTTCAATACGTGGGCAGAGAGTTCACCCCTCCACTTT